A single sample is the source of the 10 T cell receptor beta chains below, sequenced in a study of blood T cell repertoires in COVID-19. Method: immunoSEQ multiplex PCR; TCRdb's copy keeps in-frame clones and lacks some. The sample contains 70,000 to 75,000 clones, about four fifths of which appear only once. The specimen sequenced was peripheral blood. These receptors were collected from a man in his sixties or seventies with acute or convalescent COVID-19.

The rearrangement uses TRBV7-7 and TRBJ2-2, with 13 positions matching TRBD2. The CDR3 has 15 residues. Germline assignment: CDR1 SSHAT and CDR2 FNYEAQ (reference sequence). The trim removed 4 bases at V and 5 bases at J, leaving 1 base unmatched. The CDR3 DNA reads TGTGCCAGCAGCTCGGGACTAGCGGGAACCGGGGAGCTGTTTTTT. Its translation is CASSSGLAGTGELFF.

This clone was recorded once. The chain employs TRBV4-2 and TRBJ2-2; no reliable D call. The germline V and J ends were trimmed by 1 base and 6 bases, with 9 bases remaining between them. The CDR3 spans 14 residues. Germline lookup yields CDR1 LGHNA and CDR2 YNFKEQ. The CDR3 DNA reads TGTGCCAGCAGCCAAGTCTTTCCCTCCGGGGAGCTGTTTTTT. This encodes CASSQVFPSGELFF.

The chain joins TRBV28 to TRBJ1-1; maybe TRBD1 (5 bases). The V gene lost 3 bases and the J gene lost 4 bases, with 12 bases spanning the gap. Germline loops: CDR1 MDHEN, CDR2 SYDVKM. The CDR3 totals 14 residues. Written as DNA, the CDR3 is TGTGCCAGCAGTTTTGGCAGGGTTGGCACTGAAGCTTTCTTT. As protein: CASSFGRVGTEAFF.

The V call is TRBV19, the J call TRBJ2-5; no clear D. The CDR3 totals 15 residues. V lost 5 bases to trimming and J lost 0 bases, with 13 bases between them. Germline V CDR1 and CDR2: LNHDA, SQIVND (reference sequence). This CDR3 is CASSPREEYQETQYF. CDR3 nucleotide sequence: TGTGCCAGTAGTCCCCGTGAGGAGTACCAAGAGACCCAGTACTTC.

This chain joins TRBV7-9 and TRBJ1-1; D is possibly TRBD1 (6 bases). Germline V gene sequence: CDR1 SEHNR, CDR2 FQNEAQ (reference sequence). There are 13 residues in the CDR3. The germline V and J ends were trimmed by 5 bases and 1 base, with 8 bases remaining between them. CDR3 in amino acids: CASSKTGNTEAFF. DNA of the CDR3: TGTGCCAGCAGCAAGACAGGGAACACTGAAGCTTTCTTT.

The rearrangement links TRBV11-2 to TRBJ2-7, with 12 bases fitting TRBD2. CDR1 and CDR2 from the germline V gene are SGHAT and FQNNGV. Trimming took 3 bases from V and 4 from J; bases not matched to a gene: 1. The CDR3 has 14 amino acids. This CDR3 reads CASSFGTSGYEQYF. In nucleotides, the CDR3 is TGTGCCAGCAGCTTTGGGACTAGCGGGTACGAGCAGTACTTC.

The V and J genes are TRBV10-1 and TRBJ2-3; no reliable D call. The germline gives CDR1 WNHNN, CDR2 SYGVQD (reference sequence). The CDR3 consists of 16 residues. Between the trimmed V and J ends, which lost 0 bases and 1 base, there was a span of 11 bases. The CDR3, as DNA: TGCGCCAGCAGTGAGTCGCGGCTAGTCGGCACAGATACGCAGTATTTT. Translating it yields CASSESRLVGTDTQYF.

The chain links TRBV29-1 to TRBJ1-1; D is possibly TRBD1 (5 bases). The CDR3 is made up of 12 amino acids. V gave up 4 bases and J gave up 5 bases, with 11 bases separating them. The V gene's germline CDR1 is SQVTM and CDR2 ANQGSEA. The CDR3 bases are TGCAGCGTTGCCTTCGGGGGAACTGAAGCTTTCTTT. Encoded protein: CSVAFGGTEAFF.

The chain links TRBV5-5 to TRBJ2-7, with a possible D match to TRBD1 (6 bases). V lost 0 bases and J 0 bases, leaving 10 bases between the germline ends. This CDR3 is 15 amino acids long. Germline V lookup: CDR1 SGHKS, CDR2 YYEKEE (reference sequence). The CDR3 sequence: CASSLGPGDSYEQYF. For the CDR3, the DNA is TGTGCCAGCAGCTTGGGGCCAGGGGACTCCTACGAGCAGTACTTC.

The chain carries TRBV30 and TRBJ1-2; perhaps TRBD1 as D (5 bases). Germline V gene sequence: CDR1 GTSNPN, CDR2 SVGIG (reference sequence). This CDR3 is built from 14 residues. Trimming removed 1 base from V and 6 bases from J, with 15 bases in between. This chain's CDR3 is CAWSAATVAHGYTF. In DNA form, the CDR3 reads TGTGCCTGGAGTGCCGCGACAGTGGCCCATGGCTACACCTTC.